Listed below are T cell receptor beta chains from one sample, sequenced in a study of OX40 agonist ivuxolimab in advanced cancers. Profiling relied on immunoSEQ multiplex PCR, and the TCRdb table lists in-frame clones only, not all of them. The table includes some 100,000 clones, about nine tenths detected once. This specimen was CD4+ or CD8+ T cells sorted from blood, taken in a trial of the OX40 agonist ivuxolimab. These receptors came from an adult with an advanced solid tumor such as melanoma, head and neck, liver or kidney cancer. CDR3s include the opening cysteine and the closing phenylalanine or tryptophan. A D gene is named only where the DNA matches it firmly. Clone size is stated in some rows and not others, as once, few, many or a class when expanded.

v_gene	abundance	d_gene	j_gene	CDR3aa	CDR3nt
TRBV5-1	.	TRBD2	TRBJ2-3	CASSGTLAGDDTQYF	TGCGCCAGCAGCGGAACACTAGCGGGAGATGATACGCAGTATTTT
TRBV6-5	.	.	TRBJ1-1	CASSYLQGGSTEAFF	TGTGCCAGCAGTTACCTTCAGGGTGGGAGCACTGAAGCTTTCTTT
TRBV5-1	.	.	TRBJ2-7	CASSLVPGAAYEQYF	TGCGCCAGCAGCTTGGTACCAGGAGCAGCCTACGAGCAGTACTTC
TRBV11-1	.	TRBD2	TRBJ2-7	CASSLTASGSYEQYF	TGTGCCAGCAGCTTAACGGCTAGCGGGAGTTACGAGCAGTACTTC
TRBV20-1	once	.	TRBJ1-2	CSAREEGYTF	TGCAGTGCTAGGGAGGAGGGCTACACCTTC
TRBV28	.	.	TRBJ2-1	CASSLPGTQQFF	TGTGCCAGCAGTCTGCCCGGGACTCAGCAGTTCTTC
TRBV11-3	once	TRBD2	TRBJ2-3	CASSSQGGGRGTDTQYF	TGTGCCAGCAGCAGCCAGGGAGGCGGGAGGGGCACAGATACGCAGTATTTT
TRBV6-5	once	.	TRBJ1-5	CASSEVGPQHF	TGTGCCAGCAGTGAAGTAGGACCCCAGCATTTT
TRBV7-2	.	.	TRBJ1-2	CASSLQGNYGYTF	TGTGCCAGCAGCCTCCAGGGTAACTATGGCTACACCTTC
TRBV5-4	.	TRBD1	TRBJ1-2	CASSLSPGTGVQAIGYTF	TGTGCCAGCAGCTTGAGTCCCGGGACAGGGGTCCAAGCTATCGGCTACACCTTC
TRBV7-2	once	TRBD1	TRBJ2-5	CASSRDRWETQYF	TGTGCCAGCAGCCGGGACAGATGGGAGACCCAGTACTTC
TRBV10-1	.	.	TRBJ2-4	CASSDGNGIQYF	TGCGCCAGCAGTGACGGGAACGGCATTCAGTACTTC
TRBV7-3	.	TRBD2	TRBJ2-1	CASSLGTSGSGEQFF	TGTGCCAGCAGCTTGGGGACTAGCGGGAGTGGTGAGCAGTTCTTC
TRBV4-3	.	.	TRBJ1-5	CASSQDRRARGGQPQHF	TGCGCCAGCAGCCAAGATCGTAGGGCCAGGGGAGGTCAGCCCCAGCATTTT
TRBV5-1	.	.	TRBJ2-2	CASSLAPAGTGELFF	TGCGCCAGCAGCTTGGCCCCGGCCGGCACCGGGGAGCTGTTTTTT
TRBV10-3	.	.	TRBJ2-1	CAISAGPGGNEQFF	TGTGCCATCAGTGCTGGACCTGGGGGCAATGAGCAGTTCTTC
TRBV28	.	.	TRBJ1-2	CASSLWTAARGGNTF	TGTGCCAGCAGTTTATGGACCGCAGCCCGAGGGGGGAACACCTTC
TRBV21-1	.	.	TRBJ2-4	CASSPRERELDIQYF	TGTGCCAGCAGCCCCAGGGAGCGGGAGCTCGACATTCAGTACTTC
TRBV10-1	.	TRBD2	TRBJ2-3	CASSGRRAGETDTQYF	TGCGCCAGCAGTGGAAGGAGAGCGGGAGAGACAGATACGCAGTATTTT
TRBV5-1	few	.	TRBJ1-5	CASSLAGGQPQHF	TGCGCCAGCAGCTTGGCAGGAGGTCAGCCCCAGCATTTT
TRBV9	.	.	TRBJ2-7	CASSVGPGSYEQYF	TGTGCCAGCAGCGTAGGTCCGGGGTCCTACGAGCAGTACTTC
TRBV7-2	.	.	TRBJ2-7	CASSFLQPYEQYF	TGTGCCAGCAGCTTCTTGCAGCCCTACGAGCAGTACTTC
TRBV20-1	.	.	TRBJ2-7	CSASRIYEQYF	TGCAGTGCTAGCCGCATCTACGAGCAGTACTTC
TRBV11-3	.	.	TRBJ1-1	CASSTGHRTEAFF	TGTGCCAGCAGCACGGGGCATAGAACTGAAGCTTTCTTT
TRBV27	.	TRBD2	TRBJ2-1	CASSPSGLAVGTNEQFF	TGTGCCAGCAGCCCCAGTGGGCTAGCGGTGGGAACGAATGAGCAGTTCTTC
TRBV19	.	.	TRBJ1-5	CASLGLGFDQPQHF	TGTGCCAGCCTTGGACTGGGGTTCGATCAGCCCCAGCATTTT
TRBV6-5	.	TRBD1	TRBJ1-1	CASSFGQGEAFF	TGTGCCAGCAGTTTTGGACAGGGCGAAGCTTTCTTT
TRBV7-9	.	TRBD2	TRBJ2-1	CASSPRGGSNDEQFF	TGTGCCAGCAGCCCCCGGGGCGGGAGTAACGATGAGCAGTTCTTC
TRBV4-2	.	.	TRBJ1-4	CASSLVPATNEKLFF	TGTGCCAGCAGCTTGGTCCCAGCAACTAATGAAAAACTGTTTTTT
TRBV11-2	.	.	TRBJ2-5	CASSLVNRQETQYF	TGTGCCAGCAGCTTAGTTAACAGACAAGAGACCCAGTACTTC
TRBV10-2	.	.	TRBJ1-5	CASSDYDYQPQHF	TGCGCCAGCAGTGATTACGACTATCAGCCCCAGCATTTT
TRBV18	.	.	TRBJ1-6	CASSATPRFDSPLHF	TGTGCCAGCTCGGCGACCCCCCGGTTTGATTCACCCCTCCACTTT
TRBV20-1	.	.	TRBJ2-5	CADNEETQYF	TGCGCGGACAACGAAGAGACCCAGTACTTC
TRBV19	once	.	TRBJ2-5	CASSMPVGREETQYF	TGTGCCAGTAGTATGCCCGTTGGGCGGGAAGAGACCCAGTACTTC
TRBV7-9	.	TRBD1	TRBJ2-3	CASSYGQGTDTQYF	TGTGCCAGCAGCTATGGACAGGGCACAGATACGCAGTATTTT
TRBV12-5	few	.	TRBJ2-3	CASGAWGSTDTQYF	TGTGCTAGTGGCGCTTGGGGGAGCACAGATACGCAGTATTTT
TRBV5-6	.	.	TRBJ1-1	CASSLGGEAFF	TGTGCCAGCAGCTTGGGAGGTGAAGCTTTCTTT
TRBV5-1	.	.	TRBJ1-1	CASSSHRHTEAFF	TGCGCCAGCAGCTCCCATCGTCACACTGAAGCTTTCTTT
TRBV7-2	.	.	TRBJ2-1	CASSVTGNSYNEQFF	TGTGCCAGCAGCGTAACAGGAAACTCCTACAATGAGCAGTTCTTC
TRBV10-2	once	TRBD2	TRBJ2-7	CASSEGPTSRSYEQYF	TGCGCCAGCAGTGAGGGGCCGACTAGCCGCTCCTACGAGCAGTACTTC
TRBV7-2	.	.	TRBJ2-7	CASSQLSGAYEQYF	TGTGCCAGCAGCCAACTCTCGGGAGCCTACGAGCAGTACTTC
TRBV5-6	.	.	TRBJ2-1	CASSLQFDEQFF	TGTGCCAGCAGCTTGCAGTTCGATGAGCAGTTCTTC
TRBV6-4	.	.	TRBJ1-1	CASSDSVGLRCATEAFF	TGTGCCAGCAGTGACTCGGTAGGGCTTCGCTGCGCCACTGAAGCTTTCTTT
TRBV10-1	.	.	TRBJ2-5	CASRGTGQRTQETQYF	TGCGCCAGCAGGGGGACCGGACAAAGGACTCAAGAGACCCAGTACTTC
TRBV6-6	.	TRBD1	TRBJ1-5	CASSFIRGSNQPQHF	TGTGCCAGCAGTTTTATCAGGGGGAGCAATCAGCCCCAGCATTTT
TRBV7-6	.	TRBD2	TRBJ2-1	CASSLAGGPINEQFF	TGTGCCAGCAGCCTAGCGGGAGGGCCTATCAATGAGCAGTTCTTC
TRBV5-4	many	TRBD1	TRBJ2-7	CASSSGTGGYEQYF	TGTGCCAGCAGCTCCGGGACAGGGGGATACGAGCAGTACTTC
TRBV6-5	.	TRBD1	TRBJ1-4	CASSRQGMQGEKLFF	TGTGCCAGCAGCCGACAGGGAATGCAGGGTGAAAAACTGTTTTTT
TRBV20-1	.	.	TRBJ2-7	CSVMRTYEQYF	TGCAGTGTTATGAGAACATACGAGCAGTACTTC
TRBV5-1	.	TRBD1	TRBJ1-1	CASSLGQGATEAFF	TGCGCCAGCAGCTTGGGACAGGGGGCAACTGAAGCTTTCTTT
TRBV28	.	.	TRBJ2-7	CASSYGQGGNEQYF	TGTGCCAGCAGTTATGGCCAGGGGGGTAACGAGCAGTACTTC
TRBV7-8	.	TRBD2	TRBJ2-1	CASTLLAGANNEQFF	TGTGCCAGCACCCTACTAGCGGGGGCTAATAATGAGCAGTTCTTC
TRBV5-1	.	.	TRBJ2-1	CASSSTGTMGNEQFF	TGCGCCAGCAGTTCTACCGGAACTATGGGCAATGAGCAGTTCTTC
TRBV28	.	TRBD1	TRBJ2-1	CASRLQGTGGNEQFF	TGTGCCAGCAGACTACAGGGGACAGGAGGGAATGAGCAGTTCTTC